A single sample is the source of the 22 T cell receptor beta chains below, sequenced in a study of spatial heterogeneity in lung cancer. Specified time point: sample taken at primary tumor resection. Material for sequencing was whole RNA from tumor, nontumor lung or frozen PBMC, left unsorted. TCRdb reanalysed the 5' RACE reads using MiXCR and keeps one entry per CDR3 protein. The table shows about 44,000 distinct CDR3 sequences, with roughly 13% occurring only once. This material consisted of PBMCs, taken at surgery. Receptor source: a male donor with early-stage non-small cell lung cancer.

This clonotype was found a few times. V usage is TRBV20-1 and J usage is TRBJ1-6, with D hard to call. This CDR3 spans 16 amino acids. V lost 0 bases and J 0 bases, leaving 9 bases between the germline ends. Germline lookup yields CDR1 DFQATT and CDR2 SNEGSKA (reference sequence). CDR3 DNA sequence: TGCAGTGCTAGAGATCTGGGAAGCTCCTATAATTCACCCCTCCACTTT. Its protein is CSARDLGSSYNSPLHF.

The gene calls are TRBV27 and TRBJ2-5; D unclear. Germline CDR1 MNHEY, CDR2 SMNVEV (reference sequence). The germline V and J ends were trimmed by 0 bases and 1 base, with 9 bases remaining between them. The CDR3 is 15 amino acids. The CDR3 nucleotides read TGTGCCAGCAGTTTATCTGGGATGAGCCAAGAGACCCAGTACTTC. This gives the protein CASSLSGMSQETQYF.

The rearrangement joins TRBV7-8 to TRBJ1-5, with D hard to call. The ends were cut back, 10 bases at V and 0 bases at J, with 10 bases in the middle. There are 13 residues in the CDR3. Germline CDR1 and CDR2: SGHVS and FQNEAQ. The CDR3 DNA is TGTGCCACCAAGACACTTAGCAATCAGCCCCAGCATTTT. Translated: CATKTLSNQPQHF.

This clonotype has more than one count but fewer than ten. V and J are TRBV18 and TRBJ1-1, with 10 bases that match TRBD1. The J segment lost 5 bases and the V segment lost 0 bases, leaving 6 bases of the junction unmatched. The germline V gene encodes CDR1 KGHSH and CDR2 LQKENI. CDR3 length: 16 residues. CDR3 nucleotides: TGTGCCAGCTCACCACCCGGGACAGGGGTTGAGACTGAAGCTTTCTTT. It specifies CASSPPGTGVETEAFF.

The CDR3 is CASSLVGRVGDTQYF. The DNA of the CDR3 is TGTGCCAGCAGTCTAGTCGGGAGGGTTGGGGATACGCAGTATTTT. This chain joins TRBV11-2 and TRBJ2-3; TRBD2 matches 8 bases. There are 15 residues in the CDR3. Germline CDR1 is SGHAT and CDR2 is FQNNGV. J gave up 6 bases and V 6 bases, and 11 bases lay outside the gene matches.

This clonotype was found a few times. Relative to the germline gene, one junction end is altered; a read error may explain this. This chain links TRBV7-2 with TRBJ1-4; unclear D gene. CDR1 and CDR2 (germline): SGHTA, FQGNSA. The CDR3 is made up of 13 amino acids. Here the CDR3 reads CVSSATRGEKLFF. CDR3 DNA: TGTGTCAGCAGCGCCACCCGCGGCGAAAAACTGTTTTTT.

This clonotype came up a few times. CDR3 sequence: CSVEDQEGQPQHF. Here the CDR3 DNA reads TGCAGCGTTGAAGATCAAGAGGGTCAGCCCCAGCATTTT. The chain couples TRBV29-1 to TRBJ1-5; D remains ambiguous. The CDR3 covers 13 residues. Trimming took off 0 bases at V and 6 bases at J, with 9 bases between the two ends. Germline V CDR1 and CDR2: SQVTM, ANQGSEA.

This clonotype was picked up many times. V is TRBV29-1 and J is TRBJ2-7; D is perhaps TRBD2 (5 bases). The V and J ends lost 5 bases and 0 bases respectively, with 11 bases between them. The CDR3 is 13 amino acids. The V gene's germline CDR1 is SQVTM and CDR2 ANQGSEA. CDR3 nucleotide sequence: TGCAGCGTTCTCCGGGGAGACTCCTACGAGCAGTACTTC. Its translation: CSVLRGDSYEQYF.

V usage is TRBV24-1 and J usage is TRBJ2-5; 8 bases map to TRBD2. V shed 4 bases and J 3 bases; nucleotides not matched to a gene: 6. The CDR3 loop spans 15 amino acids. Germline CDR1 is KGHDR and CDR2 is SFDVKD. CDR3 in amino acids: CATSEGAGAKETQYF. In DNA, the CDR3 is TGTGCCACCAGTGAGGGAGCGGGGGCCAAAGAGACCCAGTACTTC.

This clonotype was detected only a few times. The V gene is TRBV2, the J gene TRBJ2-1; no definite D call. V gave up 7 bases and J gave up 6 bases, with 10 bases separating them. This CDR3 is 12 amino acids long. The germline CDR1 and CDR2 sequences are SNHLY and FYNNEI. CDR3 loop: CASNRAINEQFF. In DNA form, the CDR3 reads TGTGCCAGCAACCGCGCTATCAATGAGCAGTTCTTC.

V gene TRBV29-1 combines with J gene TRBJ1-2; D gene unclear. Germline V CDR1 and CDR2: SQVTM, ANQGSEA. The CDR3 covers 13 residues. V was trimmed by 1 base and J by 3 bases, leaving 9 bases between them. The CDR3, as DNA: TGCAGCGTTGAAGGGGCAAATTACTATGGCTACACCTTC. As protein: CSVEGANYYGYTF.

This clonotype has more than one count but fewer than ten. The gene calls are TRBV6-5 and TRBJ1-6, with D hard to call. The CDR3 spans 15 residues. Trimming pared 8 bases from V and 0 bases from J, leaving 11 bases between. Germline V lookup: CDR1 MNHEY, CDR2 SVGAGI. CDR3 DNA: TGTGCCAGCCAGAAGGCCAGCTCCTATAATTCACCCCTCCACTTT. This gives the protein CASQKASSYNSPLHF.

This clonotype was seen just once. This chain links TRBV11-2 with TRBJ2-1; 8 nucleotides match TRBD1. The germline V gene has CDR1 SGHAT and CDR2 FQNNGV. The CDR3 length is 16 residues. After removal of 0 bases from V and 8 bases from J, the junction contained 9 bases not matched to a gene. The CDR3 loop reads CASSLEGTGFGDEQFF. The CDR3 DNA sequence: TGTGCCAGCAGCTTAGAAGGGACAGGTTTTGGGGATGAGCAGTTCTTC. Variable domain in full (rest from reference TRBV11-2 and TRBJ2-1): EAGVAQSPRYKIIEKRQSVAFWCNPISGHATLYWYQQILGQGPKLLIQFQNNGVVDDSQLPKDRFSAERLKGVDSTLKIQPAKLEDSAVYLCASSLEGTGFGDEQFFGPGTRLTVL.

CDR3 nucleotide sequence: TGTGCCAGCAGCCCGACTCAGGGAGGGGATCAGCCCCAGCATTTT. Translation: CASSPTQGGDQPQHF. The genes are TRBV3-1 and TRBJ1-5, with a possible D match to TRBD1 (5 bases). Germline CDR1 is LGHDT and CDR2 is YNNKEL (reference sequence). Deletions cut 4 bases from V and 5 bases from J, with 15 bases between. The CDR3 runs to 15 residues.

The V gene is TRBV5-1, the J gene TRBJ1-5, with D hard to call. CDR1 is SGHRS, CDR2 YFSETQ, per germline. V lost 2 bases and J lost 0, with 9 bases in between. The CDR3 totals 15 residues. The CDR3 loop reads CASSFTGDSNQPQHF. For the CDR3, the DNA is TGCGCCAGCAGCTTTACGGGAGATAGCAATCAGCCCCAGCATTTT.

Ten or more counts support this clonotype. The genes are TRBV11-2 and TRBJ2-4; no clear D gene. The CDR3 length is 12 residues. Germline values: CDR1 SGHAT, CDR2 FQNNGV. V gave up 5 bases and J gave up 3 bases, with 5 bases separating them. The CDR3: CASSGGKNIQYF. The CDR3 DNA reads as TGTGCCAGCAGCGGTGGCAAAAACATTCAGTACTTC.

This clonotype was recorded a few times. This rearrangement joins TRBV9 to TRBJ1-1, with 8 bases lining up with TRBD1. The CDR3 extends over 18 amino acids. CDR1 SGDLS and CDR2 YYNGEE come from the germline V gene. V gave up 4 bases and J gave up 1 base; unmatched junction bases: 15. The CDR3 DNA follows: TGTGCCAGCAGCCCTCGGCAGGGGGCGATGATTTGGAACACTGAAGCTTTCTTT. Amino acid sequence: CASSPRQGAMIWNTEAFF.

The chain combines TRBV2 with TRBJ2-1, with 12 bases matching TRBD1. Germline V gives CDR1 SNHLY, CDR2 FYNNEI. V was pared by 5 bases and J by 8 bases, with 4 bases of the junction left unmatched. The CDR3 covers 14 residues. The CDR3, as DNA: TGTGCCAGCAGTCCGGGACAGGGGGCCTATGAGCAGTTCTTC. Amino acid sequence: CASSPGQGAYEQFF. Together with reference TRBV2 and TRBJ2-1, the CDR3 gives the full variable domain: EPEVTQTPSHQVTQMGQEVILRCVPISNHLYFYWYRQILGQKVEFLVSFYNNEISEKSEIFDDQFSVERPDGSNFTLKIRSTKLEDSAMYFCASSPGQGAYEQFFGPGTRLTVL.

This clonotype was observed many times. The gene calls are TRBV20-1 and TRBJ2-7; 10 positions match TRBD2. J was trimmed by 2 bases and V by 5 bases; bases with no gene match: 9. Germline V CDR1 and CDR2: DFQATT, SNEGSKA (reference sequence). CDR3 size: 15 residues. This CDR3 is CSALLSGRPAYEQYF. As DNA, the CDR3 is TGCAGTGCTCTCCTTAGCGGGAGGCCTGCCTACGAGCAGTACTTC.

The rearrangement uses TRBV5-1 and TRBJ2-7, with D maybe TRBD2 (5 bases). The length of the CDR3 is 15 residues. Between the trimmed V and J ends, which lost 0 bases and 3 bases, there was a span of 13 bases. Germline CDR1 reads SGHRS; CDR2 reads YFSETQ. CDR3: CASSLGPGSGYEQYF. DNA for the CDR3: TGCGCCAGCAGCTTGGGTCCGGGGAGCGGCTACGAGCAGTACTTC.

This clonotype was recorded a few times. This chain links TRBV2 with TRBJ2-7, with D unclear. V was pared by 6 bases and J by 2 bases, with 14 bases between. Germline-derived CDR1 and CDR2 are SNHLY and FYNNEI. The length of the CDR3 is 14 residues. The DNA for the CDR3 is TGTGCCAGCAGAGACGGACGGTCCCCCTACGAGCAGTACTTC. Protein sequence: CASRDGRSPYEQYF.

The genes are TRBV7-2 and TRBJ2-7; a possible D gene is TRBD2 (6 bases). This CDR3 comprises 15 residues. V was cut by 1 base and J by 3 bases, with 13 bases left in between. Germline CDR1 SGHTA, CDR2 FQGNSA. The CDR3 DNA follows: TGTGCCAGCAGCTTAGTGGGACTGCCTGACTACGAGCAGTACTTC. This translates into CASSLVGLPDYEQYF. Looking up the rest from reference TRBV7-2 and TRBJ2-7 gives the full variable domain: GAGVSQSPSNKVTEKGKDVELRCDPISGHTALYWYRQSLGQGLEFLIYFQGNSAPDKSGLPSDRFSAERTGGSVSTLTIQRTQQEDSAVYLCASSLVGLPDYEQYFGPGTRLTVT.